This T cell receptor (beta chain) was sequenced during a study of T cell responses to AZD1222 COVID-19 vaccine. Overall study: Whether given at about 4 or about 12 weeks, second doses were pooled.

V gave up 3 bases and J gave up 5 bases, with 5 bases separating them. The germline gives CDR1 SEHNR, CDR2 FQNEAQ (reference sequence). This CDR3 is built from 12 residues. Assay: immunoSEQ multiplex PCR; the TCRdb copy retains only in-frame clones and omits some. This table has tens of thousands of clones, 85% to 90% appearing once. This clone was observed a single time. The clonotype was recovered from an adult in good health. The sample consisted of peripheral blood, taken on day 0 of AZD1222 vaccination. This chain joins TRBV7-9 and TRBJ1-5; no definite D call. In DNA, the CDR3 is TGTGCCAGCAGCTTTTCGGATCAGCCCCAGCATTTT. Its translation is CASSFSDQPQHF.